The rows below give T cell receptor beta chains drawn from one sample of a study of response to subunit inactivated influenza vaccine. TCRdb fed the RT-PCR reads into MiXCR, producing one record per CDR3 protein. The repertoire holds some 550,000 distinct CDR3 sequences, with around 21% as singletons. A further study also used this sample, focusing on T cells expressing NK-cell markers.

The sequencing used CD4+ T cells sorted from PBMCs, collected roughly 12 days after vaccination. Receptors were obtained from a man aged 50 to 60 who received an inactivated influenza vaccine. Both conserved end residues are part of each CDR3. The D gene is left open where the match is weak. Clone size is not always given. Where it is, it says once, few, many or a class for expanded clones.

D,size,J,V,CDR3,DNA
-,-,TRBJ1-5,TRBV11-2,CASSLVAGPQHF,TGTGCCAGCAGCTTAGTAGCCGGTCCCCAGCATTTT
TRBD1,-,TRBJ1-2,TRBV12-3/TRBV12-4,CASSVGQGYGYTF,TGTGCCAGCAGTGTGGGACAGGGATATGGCTACACCTTC
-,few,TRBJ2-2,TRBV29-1,CSVGWGAAGELFF,TGCAGCGTGGGTTGGGGGGCCGCCGGGGAGCTGTTTTTT
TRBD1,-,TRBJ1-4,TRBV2,CASRPGSTLKTGRDEKLFF,TGTGCCAGCAGGCCCGGCTCGACGCTTAAGACAGGGCGGGATGAAAAACTGTTTTTT
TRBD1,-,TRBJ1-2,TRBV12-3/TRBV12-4,CASSLEGTGIYGYTF,TGTGCCAGCAGTTTAGAGGGGACAGGAATCTATGGCTACACCTTC
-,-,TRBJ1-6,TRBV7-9,CASSLEAGWNSPLHF,TGTGCCAGCAGCTTAGAGGCAGGGTGGAATTCACCCCTCCACTTT
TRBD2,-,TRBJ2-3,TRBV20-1,CSARLLAGAGDTQYF,TGCAGTGCTAGGCTACTAGCGGGGGCCGGGGATACGCAGTATTTT
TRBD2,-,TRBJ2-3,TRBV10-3,CAISRSGSDRSTDTQYF,TGTGCCATCAGCCGTAGCGGGAGCGACCGTAGCACAGATACGCAGTATTTT
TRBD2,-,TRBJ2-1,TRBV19,CASSPGLEKNEQFF,TGTGCCAGTAGTCCAGGACTAGAAAAGAATGAGCAGTTCTTC
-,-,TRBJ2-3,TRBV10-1,CASSEMGHADTQYF,TGCGCCAGCAGTGAAATGGGACACGCAGATACGCAGTATTTT
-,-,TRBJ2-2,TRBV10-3,CAIRLDSVGGELFF,TGTGCCATCAGGTTGGACAGTGTGGGCGGGGAGCTGTTTTTT
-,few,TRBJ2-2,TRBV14,CASSPRLVGELFF,TGTGCCAGCAGCCCCAGACTAGTCGGGGAGCTGTTTTTT
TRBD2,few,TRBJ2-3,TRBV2,CASSDLWLTSGIDTQYF,TGTGCCAGCAGTGACTTATGGTTGACTAGCGGGATAGATACGCAGTATTTT
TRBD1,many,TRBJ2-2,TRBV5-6,CASSLLYPPQGAISPGELFF,TGTGCCAGCAGCTTACTATATCCCCCACAGGGGGCTATCTCGCCCGGGGAGCTGTTTTTT
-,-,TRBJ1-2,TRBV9,CASSVVPGARGYGYTF,TGTGCCAGCAGCGTAGTCCCGGGGGCTAGGGGGTATGGCTACACCTTC
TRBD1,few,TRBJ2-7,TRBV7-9,CASSARDTGVGEQYF,TGTGCCAGCAGCGCGCGAGATACAGGGGTGGGCGAGCAGTACTTC
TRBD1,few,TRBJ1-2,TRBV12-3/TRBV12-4,CASSPNRGTVSGYTF,TGTGCCAGCAGTCCAAACCGCGGGACAGTCTCTGGCTACACCTTC
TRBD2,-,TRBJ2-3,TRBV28,CASSLAASGRDTQYF,TGTGCCAGCAGTTTGGCGGCTAGCGGGCGGGATACGCAGTATTTT
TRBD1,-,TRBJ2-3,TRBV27,CASSELGQGTDTQYF,TGTGCCAGCAGTGAACTCGGACAGGGCACAGATACGCAGTATTTT
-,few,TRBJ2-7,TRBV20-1,CSAGPWESEQYF,TGCAGTGCGGGCCCGTGGGAGAGCGAGCAGTACTTC
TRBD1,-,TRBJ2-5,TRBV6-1,CASSERTGFGETQYF,TGTGCCAGCAGTGAACGGACAGGGTTCGGGGAGACCCAGTACTTC
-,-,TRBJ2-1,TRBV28,CASTEVGNEQFF,TGTGCCAGCACCGAGGTGGGCAATGAGCAGTTCTTC
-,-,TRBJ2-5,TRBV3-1,CASSQDRVYETQYF,TGTGCCAGCAGCCAAGACAGGGTGTATGAGACCCAGTACTTC
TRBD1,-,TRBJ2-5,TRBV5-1,CASSLYGRSDRGPDF,TGCGCCAGCAGCTTGTACGGCCGCTCGGACAGGGGCCCTGACTTC
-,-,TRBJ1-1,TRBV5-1,CASSFGKASRNTEAFF,TGCGCCAGCAGCTTTGGTAAGGCCAGTAGGAACACTGAAGCTTTCTTT
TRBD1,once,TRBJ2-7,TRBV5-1,CASSSRGQGIGEQYF,TGCGCCAGCAGCTCCAGGGGACAGGGGATTGGCGAGCAGTACTTC
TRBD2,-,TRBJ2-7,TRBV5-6,CASSPVVRGVSTRQYF,TGTGCCAGCAGCCCCGTCGTGCGGGGGGTATCTACGAGGCAGTACTTC
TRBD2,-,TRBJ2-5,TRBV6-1,CASSRGTSDLQETQYF,TGTGCCAGCAGTCGCGGGACTAGCGATCTCCAAGAGACCCAGTACTTC
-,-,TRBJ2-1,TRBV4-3,CASSTGANSYNEQFF,TGCGCCAGCAGCACGGGGGCCAACTCCTACAATGAGCAGTTCTTC
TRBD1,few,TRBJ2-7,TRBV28,CASSSGTGHGNYEQYF,TGTGCCAGCAGTTCCGGGACAGGCCACGGGAACTACGAGCAGTACTTC
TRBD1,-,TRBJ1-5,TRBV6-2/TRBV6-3,CASDRGNQPQHF,TGTGCCAGCGACAGGGGAAATCAGCCCCAGCATTTT
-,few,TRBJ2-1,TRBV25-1,CASSAPGYNEQFF,TGTGCCAGCAGTGCCCCTGGATACAATGAGCAGTTCTTC
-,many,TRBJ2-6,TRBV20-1,CSARDLFAGANVLTF,TGCAGTGCTAGAGATCTGTTTGCTGGGGCCAACGTCCTGACTTTC
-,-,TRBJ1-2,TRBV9,CASSELFRGYTF,TGTGCCAGCAGCGAATTGTTCCGGGGCTACACCTTC
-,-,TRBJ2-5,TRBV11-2,CASSLFRSAKRQQETQYF,TGTGCCAGCAGCTTATTCCGGTCGGCCAAAAGACAACAAGAGACCCAGTACTTC
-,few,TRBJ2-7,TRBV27,CASKARTIGSYEQYF,TGTGCCAGCAAAGCGAGGACAATCGGCTCCTACGAGCAGTACTTC
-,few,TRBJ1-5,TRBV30,CAWSPAGNQPQHF,TGTGCCTGGAGCCCCGCGGGCAATCAGCCCCAGCATTTT
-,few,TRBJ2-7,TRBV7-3,CASSLFPGIAYEQYF,TGTGCCAGCAGCTTATTTCCAGGGATAGCCTACGAGCAGTACTTC
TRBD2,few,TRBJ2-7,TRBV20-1,CSARPGGDYEQYF,TGCAGTGCTAGGCCGGGAGGTGACTACGAGCAGTACTTC
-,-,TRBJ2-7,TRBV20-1,CSARGAPGHYEQYF,TGCAGTGCTAGGGGGGCTCCCGGGCACTACGAGCAGTACTTC
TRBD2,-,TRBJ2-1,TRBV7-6,CASSRTGTSRFNEQFF,TGTGCCAGCAGCCGGACCGGGACTAGCAGATTCAATGAGCAGTTCTTC